This T cell receptor (beta chain) was sequenced for a study of T cells in Graves' hyperthyroidism and ophthalmopathy. What was amplified from RNA transcripts were TCR beta CDR3 regions. When the TCR CDR3 underwent first-round RT-PCR, the HTBI primer set was used. TCRdb fed the multiplex PCR reads into MiXCR, producing one record per CDR3 protein. Here the sample spans some 360,000 distinct CDR3 sequences, roughly 20% being singletons. This clonotype was found many times. Mismatch with germline at one junction end may stem from a read error. CDR1 MDHEN and CDR2 SYDVKM come from the germline V gene. The CDR3 covers 14 residues.

Sequenced material: blood. This receptor was obtained from a woman in her thirties or forties with Graves' ophthalmopathy. The chain uses TRBV28 and TRBJ2-7; no clear D gene. For the CDR3, the DNA is TGTGCCAGCAATTTAGTCGACACCTCCTACGAGCAGTACTTC. Protein product: CASNLVDTSYEQYF.